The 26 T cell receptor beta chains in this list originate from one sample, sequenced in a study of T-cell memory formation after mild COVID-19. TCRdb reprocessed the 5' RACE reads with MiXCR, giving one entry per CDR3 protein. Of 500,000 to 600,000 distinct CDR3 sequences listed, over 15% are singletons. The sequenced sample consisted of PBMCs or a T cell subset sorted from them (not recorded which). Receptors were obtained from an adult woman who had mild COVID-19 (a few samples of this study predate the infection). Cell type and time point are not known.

In DNA form, the CDR3 reads TGCAGTGCTAGAGGACTAGCGGGGGCCTACAATGAGCAGTTCTTC. It encodes CSARGLAGAYNEQFF. The chain combines TRBV20-1 with TRBJ2-1, with 12 bases fitting TRBD2. Germline trimming cut 1 base from V and 2 bases from J; bases unmatched to any gene: 0. In germline, CDR1 is DFQATT, CDR2 SNEGSKA (reference sequence). This CDR3 has 15 residues.

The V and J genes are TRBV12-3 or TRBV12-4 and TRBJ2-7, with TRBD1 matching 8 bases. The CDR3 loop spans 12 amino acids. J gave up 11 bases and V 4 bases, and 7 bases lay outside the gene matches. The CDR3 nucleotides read TGTGCCAGCAGTTCTACGCCGACAGGGGAGTACTTC. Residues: CASSSTPTGEYF.

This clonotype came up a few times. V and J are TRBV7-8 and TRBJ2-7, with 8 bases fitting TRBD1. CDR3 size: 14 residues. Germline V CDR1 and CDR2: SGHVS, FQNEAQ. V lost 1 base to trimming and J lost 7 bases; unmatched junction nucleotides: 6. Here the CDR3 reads CASSLVGQGGEQYF. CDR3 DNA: TGTGCCAGCAGCTTAGTCGGACAGGGTGGGGAGCAGTACTTC.

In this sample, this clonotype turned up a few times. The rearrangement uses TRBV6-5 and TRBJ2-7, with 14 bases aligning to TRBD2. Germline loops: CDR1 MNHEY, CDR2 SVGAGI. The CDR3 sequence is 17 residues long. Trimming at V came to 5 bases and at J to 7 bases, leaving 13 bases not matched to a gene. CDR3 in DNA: TGTGCCAGCAGTACCCGACGACTAGCGGGAGGGCCAGGAGAGCAGTACTTC. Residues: CASSTRRLAGGPGEQYF.

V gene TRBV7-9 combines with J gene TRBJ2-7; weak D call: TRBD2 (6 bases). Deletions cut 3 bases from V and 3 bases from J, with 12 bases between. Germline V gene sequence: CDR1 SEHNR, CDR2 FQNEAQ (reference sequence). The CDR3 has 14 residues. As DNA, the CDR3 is TGTGCCAGCAGCTTGGAGGGCGGGGACTACGAGCAGTACTTC. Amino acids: CASSLEGGDYEQYF. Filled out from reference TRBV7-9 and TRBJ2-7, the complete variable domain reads DTGVSQNPRHKITKRGQNVTFRCDPISEHNRLYWYRQTLGQGPEFLTYFQNEAQLEKSRLLSDRFSAERPKGSFSTLEIQRTEQGDSAMYLCASSLEGGDYEQYFGPGTRLTVT.

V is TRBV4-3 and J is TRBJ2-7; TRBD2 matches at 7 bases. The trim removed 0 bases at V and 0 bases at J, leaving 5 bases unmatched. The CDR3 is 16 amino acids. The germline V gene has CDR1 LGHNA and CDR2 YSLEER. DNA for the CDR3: TGCGCCAGCAGCCAAGATCCAGCGGGACCCTCCTACGAGCAGTACTTC. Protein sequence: CASSQDPAGPSYEQYF.

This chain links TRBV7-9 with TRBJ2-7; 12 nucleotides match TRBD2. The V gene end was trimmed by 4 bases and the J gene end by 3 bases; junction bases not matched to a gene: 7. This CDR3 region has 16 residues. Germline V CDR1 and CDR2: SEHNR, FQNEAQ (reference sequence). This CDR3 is CASSSSTSGGIYEQYF. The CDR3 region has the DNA TGTGCCAGCAGCTCATCCACTAGCGGGGGGATCTACGAGCAGTACTTC.

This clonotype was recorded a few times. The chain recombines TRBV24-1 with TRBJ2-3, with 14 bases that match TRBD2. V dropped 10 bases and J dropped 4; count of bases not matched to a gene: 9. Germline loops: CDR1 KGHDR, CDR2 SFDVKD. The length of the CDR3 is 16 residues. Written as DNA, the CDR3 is TGTGCCACACGTCCCGGGACTAGCGGGAGAGCAGATACGCAGTATTTT. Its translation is CATRPGTSGRADTQYF.

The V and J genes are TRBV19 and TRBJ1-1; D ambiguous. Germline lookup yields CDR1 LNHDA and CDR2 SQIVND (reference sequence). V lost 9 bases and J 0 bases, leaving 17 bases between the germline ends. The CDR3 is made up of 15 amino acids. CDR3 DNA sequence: TGTGCCAGCCCCCCCGGCGGGGTGATGAACACTGAAGCTTTCTTT. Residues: CASPPGGVMNTEAFF.

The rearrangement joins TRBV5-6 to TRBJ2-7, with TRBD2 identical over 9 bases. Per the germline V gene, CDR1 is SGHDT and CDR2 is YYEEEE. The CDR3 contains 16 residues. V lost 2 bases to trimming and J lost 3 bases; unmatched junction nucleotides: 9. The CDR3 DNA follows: TGTGCCAGCAGCTTATCTCTGCGGGAGGGTCTCTACGAGCAGTACTTC. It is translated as CASSLSLREGLYEQYF.

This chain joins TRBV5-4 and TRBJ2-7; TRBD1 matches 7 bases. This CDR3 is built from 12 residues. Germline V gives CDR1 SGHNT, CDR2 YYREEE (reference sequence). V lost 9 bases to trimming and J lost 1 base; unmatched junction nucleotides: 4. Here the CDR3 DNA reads TGTGCCACCACGGACAGGTCCTACGAGCAGTACTTC. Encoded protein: CATTDRSYEQYF.

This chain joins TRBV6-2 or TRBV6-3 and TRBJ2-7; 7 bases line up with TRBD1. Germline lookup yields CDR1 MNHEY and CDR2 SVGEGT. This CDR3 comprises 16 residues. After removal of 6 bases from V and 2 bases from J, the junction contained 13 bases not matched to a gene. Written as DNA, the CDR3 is TGTGCCAGCAGCCACAGGACAGGCGCTCTCCCCTACGAGCAGTACTTC. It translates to CASSHRTGALPYEQYF.

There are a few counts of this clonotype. CDR3 amino acids: CASSPGGLAGAEETQYF. CDR3 nucleotides: TGTGCCAGCTCACCCGGGGGACTAGCGGGAGCCGAGGAGACCCAGTACTTC. This sequence joins TRBV18 and TRBJ2-5; 14 nucleotides line up with TRBD2. CDR3 length: 17 amino acids. From germline, CDR1 is KGHSH and CDR2 LQKENI. Trimming took 3 bases from V and 5 from J; bases not matched to a gene: 8.

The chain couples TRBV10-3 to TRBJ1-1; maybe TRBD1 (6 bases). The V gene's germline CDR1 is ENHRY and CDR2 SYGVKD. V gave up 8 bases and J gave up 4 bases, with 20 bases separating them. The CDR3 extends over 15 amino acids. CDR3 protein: CAIGPQGLEGTEAFF. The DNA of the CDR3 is TGTGCCATCGGACCACAGGGTTTGGAGGGCACTGAAGCTTTCTTT.

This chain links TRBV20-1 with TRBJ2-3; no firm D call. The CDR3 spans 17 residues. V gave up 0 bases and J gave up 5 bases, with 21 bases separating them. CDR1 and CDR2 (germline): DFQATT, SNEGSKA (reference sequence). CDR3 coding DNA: TGCAGTGCTAGAGATACCCTCAGGTCCCGGGCGGTAGATACGCAGTATTTT. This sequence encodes CSARDTLRSRAVDTQYF.

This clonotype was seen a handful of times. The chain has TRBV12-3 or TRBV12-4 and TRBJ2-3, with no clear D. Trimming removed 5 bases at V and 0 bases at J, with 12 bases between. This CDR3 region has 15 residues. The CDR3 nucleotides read TGTGCCAGCAGTCCCCTTTTAGGGAGCACAGATACGCAGTATTTT. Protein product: CASSPLLGSTDTQYF.

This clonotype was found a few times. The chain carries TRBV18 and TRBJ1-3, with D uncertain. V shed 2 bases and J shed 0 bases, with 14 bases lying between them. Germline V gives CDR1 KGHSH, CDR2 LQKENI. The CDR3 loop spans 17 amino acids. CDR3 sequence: CASSPNNGRRSGNTIYF. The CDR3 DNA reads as TGTGCCAGCTCACCAAACAATGGACGTCGCTCTGGAAACACCATATATTTT.

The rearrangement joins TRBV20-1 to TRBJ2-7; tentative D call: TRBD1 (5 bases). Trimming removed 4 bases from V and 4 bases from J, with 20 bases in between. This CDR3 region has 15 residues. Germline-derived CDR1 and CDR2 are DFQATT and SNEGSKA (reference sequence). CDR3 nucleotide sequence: TGCAGTGCTAAAAACAGGTTTTTCGCCTCTTACGAGCAGTACTTC. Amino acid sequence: CSAKNRFFASYEQYF.

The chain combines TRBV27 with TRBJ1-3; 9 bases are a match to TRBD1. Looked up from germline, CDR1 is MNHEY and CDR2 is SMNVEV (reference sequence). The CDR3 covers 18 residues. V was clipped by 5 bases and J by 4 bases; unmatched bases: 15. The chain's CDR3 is CASSPRQGVSSGGNTIYF. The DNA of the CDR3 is TGTGCCAGCAGTCCTCGACAGGGGGTCTCTTCAGGGGGAAACACCATATATTTT.

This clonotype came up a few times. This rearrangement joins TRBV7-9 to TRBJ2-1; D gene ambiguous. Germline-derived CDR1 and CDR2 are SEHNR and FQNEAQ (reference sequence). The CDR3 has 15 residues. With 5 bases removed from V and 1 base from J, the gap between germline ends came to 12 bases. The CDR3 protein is CASSPPRESYNEQFF. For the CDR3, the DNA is TGTGCCAGCAGCCCTCCCCGAGAATCCTACAATGAGCAGTTCTTC.

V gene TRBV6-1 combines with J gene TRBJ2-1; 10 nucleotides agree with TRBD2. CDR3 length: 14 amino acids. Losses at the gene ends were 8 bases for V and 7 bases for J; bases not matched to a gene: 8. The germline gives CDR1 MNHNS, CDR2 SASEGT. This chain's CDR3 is CASFTAGGPNEQFF. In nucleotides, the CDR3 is TGTGCCAGCTTTACAGCGGGGGGGCCGAATGAGCAGTTCTTC.

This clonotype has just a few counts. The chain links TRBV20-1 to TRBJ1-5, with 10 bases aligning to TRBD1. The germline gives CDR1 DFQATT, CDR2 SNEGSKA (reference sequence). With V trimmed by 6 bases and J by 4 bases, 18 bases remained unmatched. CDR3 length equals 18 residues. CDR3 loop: CSARLVGTGVVWNQPQHF. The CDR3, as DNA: TGCAGTGCCAGGCTGGTGGGGACAGGGGTAGTTTGGAATCAGCCCCAGCATTTT.

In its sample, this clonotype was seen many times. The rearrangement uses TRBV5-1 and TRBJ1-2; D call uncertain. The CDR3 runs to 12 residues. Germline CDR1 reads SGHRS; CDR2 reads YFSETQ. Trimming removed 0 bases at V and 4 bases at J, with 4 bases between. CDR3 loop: CASSLDSYGYTF. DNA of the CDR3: TGCGCCAGCAGCTTGGACAGCTATGGCTACACCTTC. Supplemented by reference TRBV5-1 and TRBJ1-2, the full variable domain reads KAGVTQTPRYLIKTRGQQVTLSCSPISGHRSVSWYQQTPGQGLQFLFEYFSETQRNKGNFPGRFSGRQFSNSRSEMNVSTLELGDSALYLCASSLDSYGYTFGSGTRLTVV.

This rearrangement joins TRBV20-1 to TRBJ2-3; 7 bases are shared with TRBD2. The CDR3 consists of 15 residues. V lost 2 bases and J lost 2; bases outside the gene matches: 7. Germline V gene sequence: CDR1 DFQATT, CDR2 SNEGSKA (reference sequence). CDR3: CSARQAGDLTDTQYF. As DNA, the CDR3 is TGCAGTGCTAGACAGGCGGGGGACCTCACAGATACGCAGTATTTT.

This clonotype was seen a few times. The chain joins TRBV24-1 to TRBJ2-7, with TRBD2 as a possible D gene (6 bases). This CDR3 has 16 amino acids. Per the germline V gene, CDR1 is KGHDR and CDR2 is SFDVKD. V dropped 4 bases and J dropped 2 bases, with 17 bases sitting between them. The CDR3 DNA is TGTGCCACCAGTGACTTTTCCGGGACTGGAGCCTACGAGCAGTACTTC. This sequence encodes CATSDFSGTGAYEQYF.

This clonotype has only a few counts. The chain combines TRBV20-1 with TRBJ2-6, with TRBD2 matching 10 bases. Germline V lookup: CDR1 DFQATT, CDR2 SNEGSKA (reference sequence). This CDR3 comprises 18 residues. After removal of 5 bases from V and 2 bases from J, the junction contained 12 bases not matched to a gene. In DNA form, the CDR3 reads TGCAGTGCTCGACATTTAGCGGGAGGAACGGCTGGGGCCAACGTCCTGACTTTC. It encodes CSARHLAGGTAGANVLTF.